One sample yielded the 9 T cell receptor beta chains listed below, sequenced in a study of blood T cell repertoires in COVID-19. TCRdb's table, derived via immunoSEQ multiplex PCR, lists solely in-frame clones and lacks some. The sample records some 670,000 clones, over 80% being singletons. Material for sequencing was peripheral blood. These receptors all stem from a woman under 30 with acute or convalescent COVID-19.

The rearrangement uses TRBV5-5 and TRBJ1-1; no reliable D call. This CDR3 region has 13 residues. Trimming shortened V by 3 bases and J by 8 bases, and 14 bases separated the two germline ends. Germline loops: CDR1 SGHKS, CDR2 YYEKEE (reference sequence). In DNA, the CDR3 is TGTGCCAGCAGCTCCGCCAACCGGGTGGAAGCTTTCTTT. Amino acid sequence: CASSSANRVEAFF.

The chain couples TRBV30 to TRBJ1-3; D unresolved. This CDR3 has 14 amino acids. The germline V gene has CDR1 GTSNPN and CDR2 SVGIG (reference sequence). Trimming left V 5 bases short and J 1 base short, with 12 bases between. This chain's CDR3 is CAWGEGVSGNTIYF. The CDR3 region has the DNA TGTGCCTGGGGGGAGGGAGTTTCTGGAAACACCATATATTTT.

This chain's CDR3 is CASSQERKDTQYF. CDR3 in DNA: TGTGCCAGCAGCCAAGAGCGAAAGGATACGCAGTATTTT. The chain links TRBV3-1 (or the pseudogene TRBV3-2) to TRBJ2-3; D not certain. The length of the CDR3 is 13 residues. V gave up 0 bases and J gave up 6 bases, with 7 bases separating them. Germline V gene lookup returns CDR1 LGHDT and CDR2 YNNKEL (reference sequence).

CDR3: CASSTDRGTPLHF. CDR3 DNA sequence: TGTGCCAGTAGTACAGACAGGGGAACACCCCTCCACTTT. The chain links TRBV19 to TRBJ1-6, with TRBD1 matching over 8 bases. The length of the CDR3 is 13 residues. Germline loops: CDR1 LNHDA, CDR2 SQIVND (reference sequence). V dropped 4 bases and J dropped 11; count of bases not matched to a gene: 4.

V gene TRBV19 combines with J gene TRBJ2-3; 8 bases are a match to TRBD1. The CDR3 consists of 16 residues. With 1 base clipped from V and 5 bases from J, the junction kept 8 bases outside the gene matches. Germline CDR1 is LNHDA and CDR2 is SQIVND (reference sequence). CDR3 amino acids: CASSIVRDRRRDTQYF. DNA for the CDR3: TGTGCCAGTAGTATAGTGAGGGACAGGCGGAGAGATACGCAGTATTTT. The full variable domain, with the rest looked up from reference TRBV19 and TRBJ2-3, is DGGITQSPKYLFRKEGQNVTLSCEQNLNHDAMYWYRQDPGQGLRLIYYSQIVNDFQKGDIAEGYSVSREKKESFPLTVTSAQKNPTAFYLCASSIVRDRRRDTQYFGPGTRLTVL.

V gene TRBV5-4 combines with J gene TRBJ2-3, with 10 bases lining up with TRBD2. Germline V gene lookup returns CDR1 SGHNT and CDR2 YYREEE (reference sequence). The CDR3 extends over 19 amino acids. V lost 0 bases and J lost 0; bases outside the gene matches: 10. CDR3: CASSLGGSGGHRSTDTQYF. The CDR3 DNA sequence: TGTGCCAGCAGCTTGGGAGGTAGCGGGGGGCACCGTAGCACAGATACGCAGTATTTT.

This rearrangement joins TRBV7-3 to TRBJ1-6, with TRBD1 as a possible D gene (5 bases). Germline CDR1 and CDR2: SGHTA and FQGTGA. The CDR3 consists of 15 residues. Trimming stripped 5 bases from V and 6 bases from J, with 14 bases between. The CDR3 sequence is CASSPSETANSPLHF. The CDR3, as DNA: TGTGCCAGCAGCCCCAGTGAGACAGCTAATTCACCCCTCCACTTT.

About this clone itself: The sample holds other DNA sequences that translate to the same CDR3. The chain joins TRBV6-5 to TRBJ1-2; 8 bases align to TRBD1. The ends lost 6 bases at V and 4 bases at J; junction bases unmatched: 1. The germline V gene encodes CDR1 MNHEY and CDR2 SVGAGI. This CDR3 spans 12 amino acids. The CDR3 reads CASSTGGYGYTF. The CDR3, as DNA: TGTGCCAGCAGCACAGGGGGCTATGGCTACACCTTC.

The rearrangement uses TRBV6-5 and TRBJ2-3; the D gene is possibly TRBD1 (5 bases). The CDR3 loop spans 15 amino acids. Trimming pared 3 bases from V and 1 base from J, leaving 11 bases between. In germline, CDR1 is MNHEY, CDR2 SVGAGI. CDR3 residues: CASSYEEGGTDTQYF. The CDR3 DNA reads TGTGCCAGCAGTTATGAGGAAGGGGGCACAGATACGCAGTATTTT.